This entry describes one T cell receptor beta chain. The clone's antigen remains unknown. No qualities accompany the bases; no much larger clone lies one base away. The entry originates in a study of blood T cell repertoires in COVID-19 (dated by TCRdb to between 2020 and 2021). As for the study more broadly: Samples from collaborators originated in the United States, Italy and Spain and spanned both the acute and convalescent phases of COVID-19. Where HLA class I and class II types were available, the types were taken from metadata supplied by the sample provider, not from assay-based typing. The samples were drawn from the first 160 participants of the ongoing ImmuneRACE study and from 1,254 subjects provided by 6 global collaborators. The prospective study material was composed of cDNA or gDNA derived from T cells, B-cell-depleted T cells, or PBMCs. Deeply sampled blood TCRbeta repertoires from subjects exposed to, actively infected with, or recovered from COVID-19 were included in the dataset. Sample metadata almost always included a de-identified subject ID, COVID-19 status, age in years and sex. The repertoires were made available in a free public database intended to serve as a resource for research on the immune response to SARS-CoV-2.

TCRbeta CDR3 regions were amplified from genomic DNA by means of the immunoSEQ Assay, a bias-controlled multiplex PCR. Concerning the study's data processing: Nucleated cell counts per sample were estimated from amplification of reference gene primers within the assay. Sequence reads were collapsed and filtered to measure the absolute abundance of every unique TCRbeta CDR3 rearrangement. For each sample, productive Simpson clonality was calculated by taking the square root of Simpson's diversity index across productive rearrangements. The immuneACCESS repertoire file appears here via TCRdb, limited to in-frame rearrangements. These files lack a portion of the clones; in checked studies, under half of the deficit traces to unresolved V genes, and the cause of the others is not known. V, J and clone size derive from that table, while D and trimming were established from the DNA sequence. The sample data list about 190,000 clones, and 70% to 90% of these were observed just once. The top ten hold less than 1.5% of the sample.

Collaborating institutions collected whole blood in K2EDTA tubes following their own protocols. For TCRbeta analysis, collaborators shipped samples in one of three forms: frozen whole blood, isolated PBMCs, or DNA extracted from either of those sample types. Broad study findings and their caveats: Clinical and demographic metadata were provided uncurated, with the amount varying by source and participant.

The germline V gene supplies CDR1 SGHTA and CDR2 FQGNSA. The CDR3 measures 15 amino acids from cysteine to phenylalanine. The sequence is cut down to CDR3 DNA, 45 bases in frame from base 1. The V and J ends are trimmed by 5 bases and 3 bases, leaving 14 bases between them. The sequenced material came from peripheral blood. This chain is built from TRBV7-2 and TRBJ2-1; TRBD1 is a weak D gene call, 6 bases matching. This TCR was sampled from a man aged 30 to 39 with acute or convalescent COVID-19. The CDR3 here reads CASSLDSSFYNEQFF. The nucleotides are TGTGCCAGCAGCCTGGACAGCTCCTTCTACAATGAGCAGTTCTTC. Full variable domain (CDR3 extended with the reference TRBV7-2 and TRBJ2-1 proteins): GAGVSQSPSNKVTEKGKDVELRCDPISGHTALYWYRQSLGQGLEFLIYFQGNSAPDKSGLPSDRFSAERTGGSVSTLTIQRTQQEDSAVYLCASSLDSSFYNEQFFGPGTRLTVL.